Below, 2 T cell receptor beta chains from the same sample are listed, as sequenced in a study of blood T cell repertoires in COVID-19. Profiling relied on immunoSEQ multiplex PCR, and the TCRdb table lists in-frame clones only, not all of them. The table lists 150,000 to 250,000 clones, 84% of them singletons. The material sequenced was PBMCs or T cells enriched from blood (not recorded which). These receptors were obtained from a man aged 40-50 years who had recovered from COVID-19.

J is TRBJ2-1 and V is TRBV6-4; 8 nucleotides agree with TRBD2. The CDR3 contains 15 residues. Trimming at V came to 1 base and at J to 2 bases, leaving 1 base not matched to a gene. Germline V gene lookup returns CDR1 MRHNA and CDR2 SNTAGT. CDR3 DNA: TGTGCCAGCAGTGACTTAGCGGGGCCCTACAATGAGCAGTTCTTC. It specifies CASSDLAGPYNEQFF.

The chain combines TRBV6-5 with TRBJ1-1, with D possibly TRBD1 on 5 matching bases. Germline CDR1 MNHEY, CDR2 SVGAGI. This CDR3 is 15 amino acids long. V lost 0 bases and J 1 base, leaving 9 bases between the germline ends. The CDR3 bases are TGTGCCAGCAGTTACTCTGGGGGAGGGAACACTGAAGCTTTCTTT. It yields the protein CASSYSGGGNTEAFF.